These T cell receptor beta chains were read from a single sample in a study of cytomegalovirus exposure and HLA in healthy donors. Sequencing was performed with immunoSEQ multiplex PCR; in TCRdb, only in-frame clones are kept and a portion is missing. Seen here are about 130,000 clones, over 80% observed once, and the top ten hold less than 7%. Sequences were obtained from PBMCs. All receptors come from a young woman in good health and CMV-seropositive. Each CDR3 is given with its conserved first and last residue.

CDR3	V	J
CASSTTTHPSTDTQYF	TRBV5-1	TRBJ2-3
CASSYDREETQYF	TRBV6-6	TRBJ2-5
CASSVGLGSEQYF	TRBV7-8	TRBJ2-7
CASSQKAGRSYEQYF	TRBV5-1	TRBJ2-7
CASSREFTDEETQYF	TRBV4-2	TRBJ2-5
CASSEQGSTDTQYF	TRBV2	TRBJ2-3
CASSLPAGVTSKTQYF	TRBV5-1	TRBJ2-5
CASSHPGVVYEQYF	TRBV19	TRBJ2-7
CASSWGVSYEQYF	TRBV5-6	TRBJ2-7
CASSDALHRSYEQYF	TRBV2	TRBJ2-7
CASSQDPASGRSYTQYF	TRBV14	TRBJ2-3
CASSSQTGSRTGANVLTF	TRBV11-3	TRBJ2-6
CASSLAGTGGTGELFF	TRBV5-1	TRBJ2-2
CASSVTGGVKQPQHF	TRBV11-2	TRBJ1-5
CASSSLGAGANVLTF	TRBV27	TRBJ2-6
CASEPGLNFQETQYF	TRBV9	TRBJ2-5
CASSEGLAVNTGELFF	TRBV10-1	TRBJ2-2
CASSLDGQIPYEQYF	TRBV7-2	TRBJ2-7
CASSLGGSNEQFF	TRBV7-6	TRBJ2-1
CASSYSRLAGELFF	TRBV6-5	TRBJ2-2
CASSLGVGGQETQYF	TRBV11-1	TRBJ2-5
CASSPLTGVENEQYF	TRBV7-3	TRBJ2-7
CAISDYYNEQFF	TRBV10-3	TRBJ2-1
CASSFGAGLGYEQYF	TRBV7-9	TRBJ2-7
CASREETGQETQYF	TRBV28	TRBJ2-5
CASSFRGYYEQYF	TRBV28	TRBJ2-7